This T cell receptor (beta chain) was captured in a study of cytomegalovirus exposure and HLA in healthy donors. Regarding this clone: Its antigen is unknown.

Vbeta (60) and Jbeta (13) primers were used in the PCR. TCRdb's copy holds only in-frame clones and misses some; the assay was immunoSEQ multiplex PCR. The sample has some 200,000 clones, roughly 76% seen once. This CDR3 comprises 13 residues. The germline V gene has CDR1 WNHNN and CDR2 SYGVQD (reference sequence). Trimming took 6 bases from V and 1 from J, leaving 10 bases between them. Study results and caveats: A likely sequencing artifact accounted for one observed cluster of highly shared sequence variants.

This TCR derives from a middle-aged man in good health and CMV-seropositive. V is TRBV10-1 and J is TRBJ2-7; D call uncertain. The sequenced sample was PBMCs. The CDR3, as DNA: TGCGCCAGCAGCAAGGAGCAATCCTACGAGCAGTACTTC. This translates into CASSKEQSYEQYF.